The clone carrying this T cell receptor beta chain has ten or more counts. Antigen unknown. Amplification of TCR beta CDR3 regions used RNA as the template. Initially, a first-round RT-PCR of the TCR CDR3 employed the HTBI primer set. TCRdb itself ran the multiplex PCR reads through MiXCR, one entry per CDR3 protein. The sample includes fewer than 750,000 distinct CDR3 sequences, around 13% of them seen just once. This specimen comes from a study of T cells in Graves' hyperthyroidism and ophthalmopathy. Study-wide results and limits: Ophthalmopathy was separated from stable hyperthyroidism by a 13 V-J model. Ophthalmopathy, which appeared later, was predicted by the model a median approximately 6 months before onset.

Researchers barred patients who had uncontrolled infection, other autoimmune disease, pregnancy or lactation. Input material: blood. This clonotype was sampled from a woman in her forties or fifties with Graves' ophthalmopathy.

The CDR3 DNA reads TGTGCCAGCAGTCCGTCAGGGCTACCTGGGGCCAACGTCCTGACTTTC. Protein sequence: CASSPSGLPGANVLTF. The V and J genes are TRBV12-3 or TRBV12-4 and TRBJ2-6, with D possibly TRBD1 on 5 matching bases. With 5 bases removed from V and 2 bases from J, the gap between germline ends came to 13 bases. This CDR3 comprises 16 residues.